These 21 T cell receptor beta chains came from one sample sequenced in a study of shared clonotypes between healthy human individuals. Measured with immunoSEQ multiplex PCR; TCRdb has only the in-frame clones, and not every one. The repertoire consists of about 1 million clones, with around 74% occurring once and the leading ten covering 1.4%. The sample consisted of memory CD4+ T cells sorted from blood. This sample's subset: CD45RA-negative fraction. The receptors here all came from a man younger than 35 in good health.

This clone has a count of ten or more. The V gene is TRBV4-1, the J gene TRBJ2-7; D is unclear. CDR1 and CDR2 (germline): MGHRA, YSYEKL. With 1 base removed from V and 4 bases from J, the gap between germline ends came to 20 bases. The CDR3 is 17 residues long. This CDR3 reads CASSQGGRSHPKYEQYF. The CDR3 DNA follows: TGCGCCAGCAGCCAAGGTGGACGGTCCCACCCCAAGTACGAGCAGTACTTC.

Turning to this clone: Mismatch with germline at one junction end may stem from a read error. The genes are TRBV7-9 and TRBJ2-2, with TRBD1 as a possible D gene (6 bases). CDR3 size: 15 residues. Germline assignment: CDR1 SEHNR and CDR2 FQNEAQ (reference sequence). The CDR3, as DNA: TGTGCCAGCAGCGTAGCAGGGGATGGCACCGGGGAGCTGTTTTTT. This gives the protein CASSVAGDGTGELFF.

The rearrangement links TRBV19 to TRBJ2-1; 14 nucleotides agree with TRBD2. CDR3 length: 15 residues. V trimming: 5 bases; J trimming: 5 bases; junction bases outside the gene matches: 2. Germline-derived CDR1 and CDR2 are LNHDA and SQIVND (reference sequence). CDR3 protein: CASSGLAGGNNEQFF. In DNA form, the CDR3 reads TGTGCCAGTAGTGGACTAGCGGGAGGCAACAATGAGCAGTTCTTC.

V is TRBV16 and J is TRBJ1-2, with 10 nucleotides matching TRBD1. The CDR3 is 15 residues long. Trimming took 3 bases from V and 5 from J; bases not matched to a gene: 6. Germline lookup yields CDR1 KGHSY and CDR2 FQNENV. The CDR3 spells CASSQRDRGGYGYTF. DNA for the CDR3: TGTGCCAGCAGCCAGCGGGACAGGGGAGGATATGGCTACACCTTC.

This clone turned up a few times. V is TRBV7-9 and J is TRBJ1-2; D may be TRBD1 (5 bases). V lost 3 bases and J lost 4, with 12 bases in between. This CDR3 region has 14 residues. Germline lookup yields CDR1 SEHNR and CDR2 FQNEAQ (reference sequence). In DNA, the CDR3 is TGTGCCAGCAGCTTCAAGACAGTCATCTATGGCTACACCTTC. Protein product: CASSFKTVIYGYTF. Supplemented by reference TRBV7-9 and TRBJ1-2, the full variable domain reads DTGVSQNPRHKITKRGQNVTFRCDPISEHNRLYWYRQTLGQGPEFLTYFQNEAQLEKSRLLSDRFSAERPKGSFSTLEIQRTEQGDSAMYLCASSFKTVIYGYTFGSGTRLTVV.

Regarding this clone: The sample carries other DNA sequences with the same CDR3. V and J are TRBV7-2 and TRBJ2-3, with 8 bases that match TRBD2. Germline assignment: CDR1 SGHTA and CDR2 FQGNSA. V trimming: 3 bases; J trimming: 3 bases; junction bases outside the gene matches: 2. The CDR3 runs to 14 residues. The CDR3 nucleotides read TGTGCCAGCAGCTTGGTAGCGGGGACAGATACGCAGTATTTT. Its translation: CASSLVAGTDTQYF.

In DNA, the CDR3 is TGTGCCAGCTCACCACCGGGGCCTAGGAGCACTGAAGCTTTCTTT. Translated: CASSPPGPRSTEAFF. The rearrangement joins TRBV18 to TRBJ1-1; a weak D match, TRBD1 (5 bases). V dropped 0 bases and J dropped 4 bases, with 12 bases sitting between them. CDR3 length: 15 amino acids. From germline, CDR1 is KGHSH and CDR2 LQKENI.

Turning to this clone: This same CDR3 is encoded by further DNA sequences in the sample. The chain couples TRBV5-1 to TRBJ1-2; maybe TRBD1 (5 bases). The V gene lost 2 bases and the J gene lost 8 bases, with 10 bases spanning the gap. Per the germline V gene, CDR1 is SGHRS and CDR2 is YFSETQ. The CDR3 covers 12 residues. CDR3 loop: CASSFRGEGYTF. CDR3 in DNA: TGCGCCAGCAGCTTTAGAGGGGAGGGCTACACCTTC.

This chain uses TRBV19 with TRBJ2-7; TRBD2 aligns across 8 bases. The germline V gene encodes CDR1 LNHDA and CDR2 SQIVND (reference sequence). The CDR3 runs to 16 residues. V gave up 5 bases and J gave up 0 bases; unmatched junction bases: 9. The CDR3 reads CASSPRTSRSSYEQYF. The CDR3, as DNA: TGTGCCAGTAGTCCTAGGACTAGCCGGAGCTCCTACGAGCAGTACTTC.

As concerns this clone: The junction shows a germline mismatch at one end, possibly a read error. The V gene is TRBV28, the J gene TRBJ1-1; D might be TRBD1 (5 bases). The CDR3 is 11 amino acids. Looked up from germline, CDR1 is MDHEN and CDR2 is SYDVKM. The CDR3 DNA sequence: TGTGCCAGCAGTTTAAGGGACGCCGAATCTTTT. It yields the protein CASSLRDAESF.

The chain uses TRBV30 and TRBJ1-2; D gene ambiguous. The CDR3 has 13 residues. Germline V CDR1 and CDR2: GTSNPN, SVGIG (reference sequence). Deletions cut 0 bases from V and 1 base from J, with 6 bases between. The CDR3 is CAWSVEGNYGYTF. DNA of the CDR3: TGTGCCTGGAGTGTAGAGGGTAACTATGGCTACACCTTC.

V usage is TRBV6-5 and J usage is TRBJ1-5, with 9 bases identical to TRBD1. This CDR3 has 15 residues. The ends lost 7 bases at V and 6 bases at J; junction bases unmatched: 10. Germline V lookup: CDR1 MNHEY, CDR2 SVGAGI. CDR3 amino acids: CASTGDRVYSQPQHF. In nucleotides, the CDR3 is TGTGCCAGCACTGGGGACAGGGTGTATAGTCAGCCCCAGCATTTT.

V usage is TRBV5-1 and J usage is TRBJ1-1; a weak D match, TRBD1 (6 bases). The CDR3 extends over 13 amino acids. In germline, CDR1 is SGHRS, CDR2 YFSETQ. V dropped 2 bases and J dropped 4 bases, with 9 bases sitting between them. This chain's CDR3 is CASSLGQSTEAFF. For the CDR3, the DNA is TGCGCCAGCAGCTTAGGACAGAGCACTGAAGCTTTCTTT.

The chain carries TRBV13 and TRBJ2-1, with 9 nucleotides matching TRBD2. Trimming at V came to 1 base and at J to 3 bases, leaving 4 bases not matched to a gene. CDR1 is PRHDT, CDR2 FYEKMQ, per germline (reference sequence). This CDR3 spans 16 amino acids. DNA for the CDR3: TGTGCCAGCAGCTTAGTACTAGCGGGCGTCTACAATGAGCAGTTCTTC. It yields the protein CASSLVLAGVYNEQFF.

The CDR3 region has the DNA TGTGCCAGCTCACCAAAGGCGCTAGCGGGGTCCTACGAGCAGTACTTC. Translating gives CASSPKALAGSYEQYF. J is TRBJ2-7 and V is TRBV18, with TRBD2 identical over 9 bases. The germline gives CDR1 KGHSH, CDR2 LQKENI. The CDR3 has 16 residues. V was clipped by 2 bases and J by 1 base; unmatched bases: 6.

This clone was seen only a few times. This rearrangement joins TRBV6-5 to TRBJ2-3, with D hard to call. Trimming pared 0 bases from V and 1 base from J, leaving 8 bases between. Germline loops: CDR1 MNHEY, CDR2 SVGAGI. This CDR3 is built from 15 residues. The CDR3 protein is CASSYSMWGTDTQYF. The CDR3 bases are TGTGCCAGCAGTTACTCGATGTGGGGCACAGATACGCAGTATTTT.

The genes are TRBV9 and TRBJ2-7; 9 bases agree with TRBD2. The ends lost 0 bases at V and 0 bases at J; junction bases unmatched: 4. The CDR3 covers 16 residues. Per germline, CDR1 SGDLS and CDR2 YYNGEE. The CDR3 is CASSVGTSENSYEQYF. The CDR3 region has the DNA TGTGCCAGCAGCGTAGGGACTAGCGAGAACTCCTACGAGCAGTACTTC.

The chain uses TRBV19 and TRBJ2-7; 10 positions match TRBD2. J lost 7 bases, V lost 7 bases, and 16 bases had no gene match. Looked up from germline, CDR1 is LNHDA and CDR2 is SQIVND (reference sequence). This CDR3 spans 16 amino acids. This CDR3 reads CASMVGGLAGAGEQYF. The CDR3 DNA sequence: TGTGCCAGTATGGTTGGGGGCCTAGCGGGAGCAGGGGAGCAGTACTTC.

The chain uses TRBV7-2 and TRBJ1-2; the D gene is possibly TRBD1 (5 bases). Germline V gene lookup returns CDR1 SGHTA and CDR2 FQGNSA. There are 14 residues in the CDR3. Trimming pared 4 bases from V and 8 bases from J, leaving 17 bases between. Here the CDR3 DNA reads TGTGCCAGCAGCTCCCTGGGGGGGGTACAGGGCTACACCTTC. Translated: CASSSLGGVQGYTF.

Only a few counts were recorded for this clone. The chain recombines TRBV2 with TRBJ1-5; no reliable D call. The CDR3 spans 15 residues. V was pared by 4 bases and J by 2 bases, with 12 bases between. Germline CDR1 and CDR2: SNHLY and FYNNEI. CDR3 DNA sequence: TGTGCCAGCAGTGTAAAGACGAATGGCAATCAGCCCCAGCATTTT. Amino acid sequence: CASSVKTNGNQPQHF.

The V and J genes are TRBV5-4 and TRBJ2-1, with TRBD2 matching 8 bases. V trimming: 3 bases; J trimming: 7 bases; junction bases outside the gene matches: 6. CDR3 length equals 14 residues. Germline CDR1 is SGHNT and CDR2 is YYREEE (reference sequence). In DNA form, the CDR3 reads TGTGCCAGCAGCTGGGGACTAGTGGTGAATGAGCAGTTCTTC. Translation: CASSWGLVVNEQFF.